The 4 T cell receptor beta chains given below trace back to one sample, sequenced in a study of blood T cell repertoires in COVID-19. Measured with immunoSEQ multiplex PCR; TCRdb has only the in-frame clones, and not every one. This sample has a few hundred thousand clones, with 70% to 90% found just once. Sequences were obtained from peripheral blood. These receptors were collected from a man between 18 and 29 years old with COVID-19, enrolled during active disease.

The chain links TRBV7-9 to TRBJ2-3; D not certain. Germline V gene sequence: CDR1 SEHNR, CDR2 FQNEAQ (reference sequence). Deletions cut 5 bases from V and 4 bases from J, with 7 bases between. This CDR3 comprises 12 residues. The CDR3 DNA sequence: TGTGCCAGCAGCGCCCGAGCAGATACGCAGTATTTT. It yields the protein CASSARADTQYF.

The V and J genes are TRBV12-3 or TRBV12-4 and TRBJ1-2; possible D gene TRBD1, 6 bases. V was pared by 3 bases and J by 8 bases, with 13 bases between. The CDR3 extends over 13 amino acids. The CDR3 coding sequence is TGTGCCAGCAGTTTTGGGCACAGGGAGGGCTACACCTTC. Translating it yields CASSFGHREGYTF.

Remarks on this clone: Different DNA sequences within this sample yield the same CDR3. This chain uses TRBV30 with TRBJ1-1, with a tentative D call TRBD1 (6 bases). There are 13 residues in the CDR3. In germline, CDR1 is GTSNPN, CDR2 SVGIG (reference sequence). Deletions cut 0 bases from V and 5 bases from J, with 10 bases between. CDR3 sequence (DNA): TGTGCCTGGAGTGTACTCCAGGGGACTGAAGCTTTCTTT. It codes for CAWSVLQGTEAFF.

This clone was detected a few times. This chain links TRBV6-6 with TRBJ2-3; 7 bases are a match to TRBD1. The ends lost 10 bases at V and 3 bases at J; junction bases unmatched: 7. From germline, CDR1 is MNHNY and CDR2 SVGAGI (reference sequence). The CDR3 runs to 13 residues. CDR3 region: CATERDRTDTQYF. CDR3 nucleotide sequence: TGTGCCACGGAACGGGACAGAACAGATACGCAGTATTTT.